Below are 25 T cell receptor beta chains sequenced from a single sample in a study of blood T cell repertoires in COVID-19. Data came from immunoSEQ multiplex PCR; TCRdb stores just in-frame clones and leaves some out. Here the sample spans 100,000 to 150,000 clones, 65% to 90% being singletons. What was sequenced was peripheral blood. These receptors came from a woman of 80 years or more with acute or convalescent COVID-19.

The chain combines TRBV11-1 with TRBJ1-1; 7 bases align to TRBD1. This CDR3 region has 15 residues. From germline, CDR1 is SGHAT and CDR2 FQDESV (reference sequence). V shed 5 bases, J shed 0 bases, and the junction held 6 bases outside the gene matches. The CDR3 sequence is CASSPTGALNTEAFF. The CDR3 DNA reads TGTGCCAGCAGCCCTACAGGGGCCTTGAACACTGAAGCTTTCTTT.

The rearrangement joins TRBV4-2 to TRBJ1-6; the D gene is possibly TRBD1 (5 bases). Germline CDR1 reads LGHNA; CDR2 reads YNFKEQ. CDR3 length: 19 amino acids. With 0 bases removed from V and 0 bases from J, the gap between germline ends came to 15 bases. CDR3 in amino acids: CASSQEPVGVSSYNSPLHF. CDR3 nucleotide sequence: TGTGCCAGCAGCCAAGAACCGGTAGGGGTAAGCTCCTATAATTCACCCCTCCACTTT.

The chain links TRBV7-7 to TRBJ2-7; weak D call: TRBD1 (6 bases). This CDR3 is built from 15 residues. CDR1 and CDR2 (germline): SSHAT, FNYEAQ (reference sequence). This CDR3 is CASSFDRPNPYEQYV. Here the CDR3 DNA reads TGTGCTAGCAGTTTCGACAGGCCTAACCCCTACGAGCAGTACGTC.

The chain is built from TRBV19 and TRBJ1-2; a possible D gene is TRBD1 (5 bases). The CDR3 runs to 13 residues. Germline values: CDR1 LNHDA, CDR2 SQIVND (reference sequence). Trimming cost V 3 bases and J 4 bases, with 9 bases left between them. CDR3 in amino acids: CASSMGGPYGYTF. As DNA, the CDR3 is TGTGCCAGTAGTATGGGGGGACCCTATGGCTACACCTTC.

V is TRBV5-4 and J is TRBJ1-2; D is unclear. The CDR3 is 15 amino acids. Trimming removed 4 bases at V and 0 bases at J, with 13 bases between. Germline V gene lookup returns CDR1 SGHNT and CDR2 YYREEE (reference sequence). CDR3 nucleotides: TGTGCCAGCAGCCCCTCCCCAGATTCTAACTATGGCTACACCTTC. This codes for CASSPSPDSNYGYTF. The entire variable domain, with the rest obtained from reference TRBV5-4 and TRBJ1-2, is as follows: ETGVTQSPTHLIKTRGQQVTLRCSSQSGHNTVSWYQQALGQGPQFIFQYYREEENGRGNFPPRFSGLQFPNYSSELNVNALELDDSALYLCASSPSPDSNYGYTFGSGTRLTVV.

In regard to this clone: An end of the junction does not agree with germline; a read error may underlie this. The chain employs TRBV20-1 and TRBJ1-3, with 8 bases fitting TRBD1. CDR3 length equals 11 residues. Germline CDR1 reads DFQATT; CDR2 reads SNEGSKA (reference sequence). This CDR3 is CSARDRGTIYF. The CDR3, as DNA: TGCAGTGCGAGAGACAGGGGCACCATATATTTT.

The V call is TRBV4-1, the J call TRBJ1-1, with 12 bases identical to TRBD1. The V segment lost 4 bases and the J segment 6 bases; nucleotides outside the gene matches: 6. The CDR3 has 15 amino acids. Germline V gene data show CDR1 as MGHRA and CDR2 as YSYEKL. The CDR3 spells CASSLVGQGAAEAFF. The DNA of the CDR3 is TGCGCCAGCAGCCTCGTGGGACAGGGGGCCGCTGAAGCTTTCTTT.

The CDR3 loop reads CSYRTGAYEQYF. CDR3 DNA sequence: TGCAGCTACAGGACAGGGGCCTACGAGCAGTACTTC. V and J are TRBV29-1 and TRBJ2-7; 9 positions agree with TRBD1. Trimming removed 8 bases from V and 2 bases from J; junction bases left unmatched: 4. The CDR3 extends over 12 amino acids. Germline V gives CDR1 SQVTM, CDR2 ANQGSEA.

This clone was observed once. The chain uses TRBV3-1 (or the pseudogene TRBV3-2) and TRBJ2-5; no firm D call. The CDR3 length is 12 residues. The ends were cut back, 2 bases at V and 5 bases at J, with 6 bases in the middle. In germline, CDR1 is LGHDT, CDR2 YNNKEL (reference sequence). The CDR3 nucleotides are TGTGCCAGCAGCCAATTACGGGAGACCCAGTACTTC. It codes for CASSQLRETQYF.

The CDR3 region is CASSKPNRDGLNSPLHF. The CDR3 nucleotides are TGTGCCAGCAGCAAACCTAACAGGGACGGGTTAAATTCACCCCTCCACTTT. The V gene is TRBV5-5, the J gene TRBJ1-6, with D possibly TRBD1 on 6 matching bases. V gave up 4 bases and J gave up 7 bases, with 21 bases separating them. Germline lookup yields CDR1 SGHKS and CDR2 YYEKEE (reference sequence). This CDR3 contains 17 residues.

As regards this clone: Other DNA sequences in this specimen translate into the identical CDR3. The chain recombines TRBV5-1 with TRBJ2-1; possibly TRBD1 for D (6 bases). V was clipped by 0 bases and J by 8 bases, with 12 bases between them. The germline V gene encodes CDR1 SGHRS and CDR2 YFSETQ. The CDR3 sequence is 14 residues long. DNA of the CDR3: TGCGCCAGCAGCTTGGGACAGGTTGGAGATGAGCAGTTCTTC. Protein product: CASSLGQVGDEQFF.

This clone showed up many times. The CDR3 spells CASSFSTEGMNTEAFF. CDR3 nucleotide sequence: TGTGCCAGCAGCTTCTCGACAGAAGGGATGAACACTGAAGCTTTCTTT. The V gene is TRBV7-9, the J gene TRBJ1-1; tentatively, D is TRBD1 (5 bases). The V end was cut by 3 bases, the J end by 0 bases, with 14 bases between. Germline assignment: CDR1 SEHNR and CDR2 FQNEAQ (reference sequence). The CDR3 extends over 16 amino acids.

The V gene is TRBV7-9, the J gene TRBJ1-1, with a possible D match to TRBD1 (5 bases). The CDR3 extends over 14 amino acids. Trimming took off 2 bases at V and 2 bases at J, with 9 bases between the two ends. Germline V lookup: CDR1 SEHNR, CDR2 FQNEAQ (reference sequence). The CDR3 sequence is CASSLFQGNTEAFF. The DNA for the CDR3 is TGTGCCAGCAGCTTATTCCAGGGCAACACTGAAGCTTTCTTT.

The chain couples TRBV28 to TRBJ1-1, with D unresolved. Trimming stripped 10 bases from V and 4 bases from J, with 19 bases between. This CDR3 has 14 amino acids. CDR1 and CDR2 (germline): MDHEN, SYDVKM. The CDR3 DNA reads as TGTGCCACGGGGTGGCAGGAGAGCGGCACTGAAGCTTTCTTT. It translates to CATGWQESGTEAFF.

This clone has only one observation. The chain employs TRBV7-9 and TRBJ1-6; 7 positions agree with TRBD1. This CDR3 comprises 14 residues. CDR1 SEHNR and CDR2 FQNEAQ come from the germline V gene (reference sequence). V trimming: 4 bases; J trimming: 10 bases; junction bases outside the gene matches: 7. This CDR3 is CASSSVQGKSPLHF. The CDR3 nucleotides are TGTGCCAGCAGCTCCGTACAGGGGAAGTCACCCCTCCACTTT. The variable domain in full, with the rest retrieved from reference TRBV7-9 and TRBJ1-6, is DTGVSQNPRHKITKRGQNVTFRCDPISEHNRLYWYRQTLGQGPEFLTYFQNEAQLEKSRLLSDRFSAERPKGSFSTLEIQRTEQGDSAMYLCASSSVQGKSPLHFGNGTRLTVT.

The chain couples TRBV6-5 to TRBJ1-1; the D is unclear. V gave up 6 bases and J gave up 6 bases, with 14 bases separating them. There are 13 residues in the CDR3. Germline V gene sequence: CDR1 MNHEY, CDR2 SVGAGI. The CDR3 DNA sequence: TGTGCCAGCAGCGGTGATGGTTTTTCTGAAGCTTTCTTT. Translation gives CASSGDGFSEAFF.

This clone was seen only once. The J gene is TRBJ1-2, the V gene TRBV19; 9 bases line up with TRBD1. Germline CDR1 LNHDA, CDR2 SQIVND (reference sequence). This CDR3 comprises 15 residues. Trimming cost V 5 bases and J 3 bases; bases outside gene matches: 7. CDR3 coding DNA: TGTGCCAGTAGTGCCACACAGGGGGCGGACTATGGCTACACCTTC. Residues: CASSATQGADYGYTF. The full variable domain, with the rest looked up from reference TRBV19 and TRBJ1-2, is DGGITQSPKYLFRKEGQNVTLSCEQNLNHDAMYWYRQDPGQGLRLIYYSQIVNDFQKGDIAEGYSVSREKKESFPLTVTSAQKNPTAFYLCASSATQGADYGYTFGSGTRLTVV.

This chain connects TRBV6-5 to TRBJ1-2, with 7 bases aligning to TRBD1. CDR3 length: 14 residues. V was clipped by 5 bases and J by 7 bases; unmatched bases: 10. Germline V CDR1 and CDR2: MNHEY, SVGAGI. CDR3 residues: CASSNPTGVGGYTF. The CDR3 DNA reads TGTGCCAGCAGTAACCCCACAGGGGTGGGTGGCTACACCTTC.

The J gene is TRBJ1-2, the V gene TRBV14; D possibly corresponds to TRBD1 (5 bases). This CDR3 region has 13 residues. V gave up 1 base and J gave up 5 bases, with 8 bases separating them. Germline loops: CDR1 SGHDN, CDR2 FVKESK. DNA for the CDR3: TGTGCCAGCAGCCAAGGACAGCAGTATGGCTACACCTTC. Translating it yields CASSQGQQYGYTF.

This clone was counted a few times. The CDR3: CASSIGAGRKTQYF. CDR3 nucleotides: TGTGCCAGTAGTATAGGGGCAGGGAGGAAGACCCAGTACTTC. This sequence joins TRBV19 and TRBJ2-5; TRBD2 is a possible D gene (6 bases). The V end lost 1 base, the J end lost 6 bases, and 12 bases lay between the germline ends. CDR3 length: 14 residues. Germline CDR1 reads LNHDA; CDR2 reads SQIVND (reference sequence).

CDR3 amino acids: CASSLVGAASQPQHF. CDR3 bases: TGTGCCAGCAGCTTAGTAGGGGCGGCTTCCCAGCCCCAGCATTTT. V and J are TRBV7-2 and TRBJ1-5; a possible D gene is TRBD1 (5 bases). CDR3 length: 15 residues. CDR1 is SGHTA, CDR2 FQGNSA, per germline. V dropped 1 base and J dropped 7 bases, with 14 bases sitting between them.

The CDR3 reads CASSSRQGGVGGYTF. Here the CDR3 DNA reads TGCGCCAGCAGCTCGCGACAGGGGGGAGTTGGTGGCTACACCTTC. V is TRBV5-1 and J is TRBJ1-2, with 9 bases identical to TRBD1. The CDR3 runs to 15 residues. Unmatched junction bases numbered 10, after V lost 3 bases and J lost 7 bases. Looked up from germline, CDR1 is SGHRS and CDR2 is YFSETQ.

The chain combines TRBV10-3 with TRBJ2-5, with 8 bases that match TRBD2. The CDR3 sequence is 16 residues long. Per the germline V gene, CDR1 is ENHRY and CDR2 is SYGVKD. V shed 6 bases and J 3 bases; nucleotides not matched to a gene: 12. CDR3 nucleotides: TGTGCCATCAGCGCCTGGCGGGGGGCTTCTAAAGAGACCCAGTACTTC. Its protein product is CAISAWRGASKETQYF.

This rearrangement joins TRBV6-6 to TRBJ1-3, with D maybe TRBD1 (5 bases). Germline CDR1 MNHNY, CDR2 SVGAGI (reference sequence). V lost 9 bases and J lost 4, with 13 bases in between. The CDR3 sequence is 13 residues long. CDR3 bases: TGTGCCAGTCACGGGGGGAGCGGAAACACCATATATTTT. Protein product: CASHGGSGNTIYF.

The chain couples TRBV3-1 (or the pseudogene TRBV3-2) to TRBJ1-6, with 8 bases matching TRBD1. Per germline, CDR1 LGHDT and CDR2 YNNKEL (reference sequence). The CDR3 length is 15 residues. J was trimmed by 7 bases and V by 4 bases; bases with no gene match: 6. The CDR3: CASSRGQGRNSPLHF. The CDR3 DNA is TGTGCCAGCAGCCGAGGACAGGGCAGGAATTCACCCCTCCACTTT.